This is a list of T cell receptor beta chains from one sample in a study of blood T cells in healthy people across ages. TCRdb reprocessed the 5' RACE reads with MiXCR, giving one entry per CDR3 protein. The data show some 780,000 distinct CDR3 sequences, approximately 60% seen once. Source material: blood. The receptor source for this set is a man between 40 and 49 years old in good health. Each CDR3 is given with its conserved first and last residue. Fields, in order: clone size, V gene, D gene, J gene, CDR3 protein, CDR3 DNA. The D gene is left open where the match is weak. Rows give clone size only sometimes, using once, few, many, or a class for an expanded clone.

>-|TRBV7-2|-|TRBJ2-3
CASSFQRTSTDTQYF
TGTGCCAGCAGCTTTCAGCGTACTAGCACAGATACGCAGTATTTT
>-|TRBV4-1|TRBD2|TRBJ2-5
CANSQLAERGEQYF
TGCGCCAACAGCCAACTAGCGGAGAGGGGTGAGCAGTACTTC
>-|TRBV7-9|-|TRBJ2-7
CASSLGSDSFSSYEQYF
TGTGCCAGCAGCTTAGGGTCCGACAGCTTTAGCTCCTACGAGCAGTACTTC
>few|TRBV2|TRBD2|TRBJ2-3
CASRLLGGPPDTQYF
TGTGCCAGCAGGCTATTGGGAGGGCCCCCAGATACGCAGTATTTT
>few|TRBV6-2/TRBV6-3|-|TRBJ2-7
CASSYSPSESPYNEQYF
TGTGCCAGCAGTTACTCCCCCTCGGAGTCCCCCTACAATGAGCAGTACTTC
>-|TRBV27|-|TRBJ1-5
CASSQTLGGQPQHF
TGTGCCAGCAGTCAAACCCTCGGGGGTCAGCCCCAGCATTTT
>-|TRBV20-1|-|TRBJ1-5
CSASGGTNSNQPQHF
TGCAGTGCTTCGGGGGGGACCAATAGCAATCAGCCCCAGCATTTT
>-|TRBV27|-|TRBJ2-4
CASSLNRGEAKNIQYF
TGTGCCAGCAGTTTAAATCGCGGAGAGGCCAAAAACATTCAGTACTTC
>once|TRBV10-3|TRBD1|TRBJ1-2
CATNGQENYGYTF
TGTGCCACCAACGGACAGGAGAACTATGGCTACACCTTC
>-|TRBV7-2|-|TRBJ1-5
CASSTISNQPQHF
TGTGCCAGCAGCACGATTAGCAATCAGCCCCAGCATTTT
>-|TRBV28|-|TRBJ1-1
CASTLGGHNTEAFF
TGTGCCAGCACCCTAGGGGGGCACAACACTGAAGCTTTCTTT
>few|TRBV5-5|-|TRBJ2-2
CASSFSSGELFF
TGTGCCAGCAGCTTTAGTTCCGGGGAGCTGTTTTTT
>few|TRBV10-3|TRBD1|TRBJ2-7
CAIREAGGSSYEQYF
TGTGCCATCAGGGAAGCAGGGGGAAGCTCCTACGAGCAGTACTTC
>-|TRBV6-2/TRBV6-3|-|TRBJ2-3
CASSYSSLGDTQYF
TGTGCCAGCAGTTACTCGAGTCTCGGAGATACGCAGTATTTT
>-|TRBV5-1|-|TRBJ1-2
CASTEGGFYGYTF
TGCGCCAGCACCGAGGGGGGGTTCTATGGCTACACCTTC
>few|TRBV6-1|-|TRBJ1-5
CAGWAGDNQPQHF
TGTGCCGGCTGGGCAGGGGACAATCAGCCCCAGCATTTT
>-|TRBV6-5|TRBD1|TRBJ1-2
CASSLAGQGRRGYTF
TGTGCCAGCAGTTTGGCCGGACAGGGTCGGCGGGGCTACACCTTC
>few|TRBV20-1|TRBD2|TRBJ2-3
CSARGAGTSGRRFPDTQYF
TGCAGTGCTAGGGGGGCGGGGACTAGCGGGAGGAGGTTCCCAGATACGCAGTATTTT
>few|TRBV7-9|TRBD1|TRBJ1-2
CASSSSEDRADYGYTF
TGTGCCAGCAGCTCGAGCGAGGACAGGGCCGACTATGGCTACACCTTC
>-|TRBV9|-|TRBJ1-1
CASSGHVGGKTEAFF
TGTGCCAGCAGCGGCCACGTCGGGGGTAAGACTGAAGCTTTCTTT
>-|TRBV5-1|-|TRBJ2-2
CASKITPGELFF
TGCGCCAGCAAAATCACTCCCGGGGAGCTGTTTTTT
>-|TRBV27|-|TRBJ1-2
CASSLSQGYGYTF
TGTGCCAGCAGTTTATCACAGGGCTATGGCTACACCTTC
>-|TRBV7-7|-|TRBJ2-7
CASSTGPVDEQYF
TGTGCCAGCAGCACGGGACCGGTCGACGAGCAGTACTTC
>-|TRBV3-1|-|TRBJ2-7
CASSQGASLGEQYF
TGTGCCAGCAGCCAAGGGGCCTCTCTAGGGGAGCAGTACTTC
>-|TRBV4-3|-|TRBJ2-3
CASSQDVLVWDTQYF
TGCGCCAGCAGCCAAGATGTCCTCGTCTGGGATACGCAGTATTTT
>-|TRBV20-1|-|TRBJ2-5
CSARDSALETQYF
TGCAGTGCTAGAGATAGCGCGCTGGAGACCCAGTACTTC
>-|TRBV20-1|-|TRBJ2-1
CSARRTRSSYNEQFF
TGCAGTGCTCGAAGGACCCGGAGCTCCTACAATGAGCAGTTCTTC
>-|TRBV6-6|TRBD2|TRBJ2-7
CASEVAGGGYEQYF
TGTGCCAGCGAAGTGGCGGGAGGAGGCTACGAGCAGTACTTC
>once|TRBV5-1|-|TRBJ2-7
CASSLEVDPSYEQYF
TGCGCCAGCAGCTTGGAGGTGGATCCGTCCTACGAGCAGTACTTC
>few|TRBV5-1|TRBD1|TRBJ1-2
CASSVEYRDRDYGYTF
TGCGCCAGCAGCGTGGAATACCGGGACAGGGACTATGGCTACACCTTC
>-|TRBV12-3/TRBV12-4|-|TRBJ1-2
CASSFGSPYGYTF
TGTGCCAGCAGTTTTGGCAGCCCGTATGGCTACACCTTC
>-|TRBV4-1|-|TRBJ1-1
CASSQGVWSEEAFF
TGCGCCAGCAGCCAAGGTGTTTGGTCCGAGGAAGCTTTCTTT
>-|TRBV24-1|-|TRBJ2-7
CATSDGYNEQYF
TGTGCCACCAGTGATGGATACAATGAGCAGTACTTC
>-|TRBV10-3|-|TRBJ2-7
CAISESRPGEQYF
TGTGCCATCAGTGAGTCGAGACCTGGCGAGCAGTACTTC
>-|TRBV27|TRBD2|TRBJ2-1
CASSLSITSGYNEQFF
TGTGCCAGCAGTTTATCGATCACTAGCGGGTACAATGAGCAGTTCTTC
>-|TRBV7-2|-|TRBJ2-1
CASSAARGYYNEQFF
TGTGCCAGCAGCGCGGCGCGGGGATACTACAATGAGCAGTTCTTC
>-|TRBV20-1|-|TRBJ2-7
CSAREGGSSNEQYF
TGCAGTGCTAGAGAGGGGGGATCCTCTAACGAGCAGTACTTC
>-|TRBV9|-|TRBJ1-1
CASSVGPDTVAFF
TGTGCCAGCAGCGTAGGTCCCGACACTGTAGCTTTCTTT
>-|TRBV6-6|TRBD1|TRBJ2-7
CASRDSYRGYEQYF
TGTGCCAGCAGAGATAGTTACAGGGGCTACGAGCAGTACTTC
>few|TRBV25-1|-|TRBJ1-5
CASSEDIAPDSNQPQHF
TGTGCCAGCAGTGAAGATATCGCCCCAGATAGCAATCAGCCCCAGCATTTT
>few|TRBV9|-|TRBJ2-5
CASSGGDGQETQYF
TGTGCCAGCAGCGGAGGGGACGGACAAGAGACCCAGTACTTC
>-|TRBV6-6|-|TRBJ1-2
CASSYGSESNYGYTF
TGTGCCAGCAGTTACGGCTCAGAGTCTAACTATGGCTACACCTTC
>-|TRBV30|-|TRBJ1-2
CACEGYGYTF
TGTGCCTGCGAGGGCTATGGCTACACCTTC
>-|TRBV5-1|-|TRBJ2-7
CASSLTVQGSEQYF
TGCGCCAGCAGCTTGACTGTACAGGGCAGCGAGCAGTACTTC
>-|TRBV6-5|TRBD1|TRBJ2-7
CASSYSGQFYEQYF
TGTGCCAGCAGTTACTCGGGACAGTTCTACGAGCAGTACTTC
>-|TRBV12-3/TRBV12-4|TRBD2|TRBJ2-3
CASSSSTSGLTDTQYF
TGTGCCAGCAGTTCCTCGACTAGCGGTCTCACAGATACGCAGTATTTT